What follows are 21 T cell receptor beta chains derived from one specimen sequenced in a study of identical twins. TCRdb independently ran MiXCR on the 5' RACE reads; one entry per CDR3 protein. The repertoire holds fewer than 250,000 distinct CDR3 sequences, with 7.5% as singletons. These data are also associated with another study on yellow fever vaccine responses in identical twins.

The sequenced sample consisted of CD8+ T cells sorted from blood. Every receptor here comes from a woman under 30 in good health.

This clonotype was observed a few times. The rearrangement links TRBV15 to TRBJ1-5; a weak D match, TRBD1 (5 bases). The germline V gene encodes CDR1 LNHNV and CDR2 YYDKDF (reference sequence). The CDR3 is 15 residues long. Between the trimmed V and J ends, which lost 0 bases and 6 bases, there was a span of 12 bases. Written as DNA, the CDR3 is TGTGCCACCAGCAGAGATCGGGGGGGGTTTCAGCCCCAGCATTTT. Amino acids: CATSRDRGGFQPQHF.

The chain is built from TRBV12-3 or TRBV12-4 and TRBJ2-1, with 10 bases that match TRBD2. J lost 0 bases, V lost 7 bases, and 3 bases had no gene match. The length of the CDR3 is 15 residues. The CDR3 nucleotides are TGTGCCAGCACCCTAGCGGGGGCCTCCTACAATGAGCAGTTCTTC. Translated: CASTLAGASYNEQFF.

This clonotype was observed at least ten times. V gene TRBV7-9 combines with J gene TRBJ1-1; possibly TRBD1 for D (5 bases). CDR1 is SEHNR, CDR2 FQNEAQ, per germline (reference sequence). The V end was cut by 5 bases, the J end by 0 bases, with 19 bases between. This CDR3 region has 17 residues. The CDR3 loop is CASSPTVGTSLNTEAFF. The CDR3 DNA is TGTGCCAGCAGCCCGACAGTGGGAACATCCTTGAACACTGAAGCTTTCTTT.

This clonotype showed up many times. The chain employs TRBV29-1 and TRBJ2-1, with 11 nucleotides matching TRBD2. J gave up 0 bases and V 3 bases, and 7 bases lay outside the gene matches. The CDR3 is 17 amino acids. The germline gives CDR1 SQVTM, CDR2 ANQGSEA. The CDR3 here is CSVDGTSGISSYNEQFF. As DNA, the CDR3 is TGCAGCGTTGACGGGACTAGCGGTATAAGCTCCTACAATGAGCAGTTCTTC.

The rearrangement links TRBV12-3 or TRBV12-4 to TRBJ2-1; 11 bases are a match to TRBD2. The CDR3 contains 15 residues. V was pared by 5 bases and J by 6 bases, with 6 bases of the junction left unmatched. CDR3 nucleotide sequence: TGTGCCAGCAGTCGAGGTAGCGGGAGGGTCAATGAGCAGTTCTTC. Translated: CASSRGSGRVNEQFF.

J is TRBJ2-2 and V is TRBV15, with TRBD2 matching over 9 bases. The CDR3 consists of 19 residues. V lost 0 bases to trimming and J lost 7 bases; unmatched junction nucleotides: 15. Germline lookup yields CDR1 LNHNV and CDR2 YYDKDF (reference sequence). CDR3 region: CATSRDPASGILRDGELFF. CDR3 bases: TGTGCCACCAGCAGAGATCCTGCTAGCGGGATTTTACGGGACGGGGAGCTGTTTTTT.

This clonotype has ten or more counts. J is TRBJ1-6 and V is TRBV12-3 or TRBV12-4; D may be TRBD1 (5 bases). Trimming took 2 bases from V and 9 from J, leaving 11 bases between them. CDR3 length: 14 amino acids. DNA of the CDR3: TGTGCCAGCAGTTTAACGGGGGTAGGTTCACCCCTCCACTTT. Encoded protein: CASSLTGVGSPLHF.

This clonotype occurred a few times. The chain couples TRBV7-9 to TRBJ1-2, with D unresolved. The germline V gene encodes CDR1 SEHNR and CDR2 FQNEAQ (reference sequence). The CDR3 totals 16 residues. V was shortened by 1 base and J by 3 bases, with 15 bases between the two germline ends. CDR3 in amino acids: CASSLDEGLRDYGYTF. The CDR3 bases are TGTGCCAGCAGCTTAGACGAAGGGCTACGCGACTATGGCTACACCTTC.

This clonotype has only a few counts. The chain joins TRBV4-1 to TRBJ1-1; D is unresolved. Per the germline V gene, CDR1 is MGHRA and CDR2 is YSYEKL. The CDR3 loop spans 16 amino acids. V lost 4 bases to trimming and J lost 2 bases, with 17 bases between them. This CDR3 is CASSLAGIPINTEAFF. CDR3 in DNA: TGCGCCAGCAGCCTTGCGGGTATACCGATTAACACTGAAGCTTTCTTT.

This clonotype came up many times. The rearrangement links TRBV12-3 or TRBV12-4 to TRBJ2-5, with 8 bases aligning to TRBD2. V trimming: 5 bases; J trimming: 5 bases; junction bases outside the gene matches: 10. The length of the CDR3 is 15 residues. CDR3 sequence: CASSLPREGMETQYF. The CDR3 DNA follows: TGTGCCAGCAGTCTACCACGGGAGGGGATGGAGACCCAGTACTTC.

This clonotype has at least ten counts. The CDR3 sequence is CATSRDGHGGNQPQHF. DNA of the CDR3: TGTGCCACCAGCAGAGACGGACATGGAGGCAATCAGCCCCAGCATTTT. The V and J genes are TRBV15 and TRBJ1-5; D possibly corresponds to TRBD1 (5 bases). The length of the CDR3 is 16 residues. Trimming took off 0 bases at V and 2 bases at J, with 11 bases between the two ends. Germline loops: CDR1 LNHNV, CDR2 YYDKDF (reference sequence).

The chain has TRBV7-8 and TRBJ2-7; D gene unclear. Germline V gene lookup returns CDR1 SGHVS and CDR2 FQNEAQ. V was cut by 9 bases and J by 5 bases, with 17 bases left in between. This CDR3 has 13 residues. In nucleotides, the CDR3 is TGTGCCAGTCACCAGGTTCCTCGAGACGAGCAGTACTTC. This encodes CASHQVPRDEQYF.

Many counts were recorded for this clonotype. This sequence joins TRBV6-5 and TRBJ1-3, with D unresolved. CDR1 MNHEY and CDR2 SVGAGI come from the germline V gene. V was cut by 5 bases and J by 0 bases, with 11 bases left in between. The CDR3 has 15 residues. CDR3 residues: CASSPQPASGNTIYF. CDR3 DNA: TGTGCCAGCAGTCCCCAGCCCGCCTCTGGAAACACCATATATTTT.

The V gene is TRBV5-1, the J gene TRBJ2-2; TRBD2 aligns across 12 bases. CDR1 and CDR2 from the germline V gene are SGHRS and YFSETQ. The CDR3 has 17 amino acids. V gave up 4 bases and J gave up 0 bases; unmatched junction bases: 4. CDR3 residues: CASSLTSGRANTGELFF. CDR3 DNA: TGCGCCAGCAGCCTGACTAGCGGGAGAGCGAACACCGGGGAGCTGTTTTTT.

The chain has TRBV27 and TRBJ2-7; D not resolved. V was shortened by 5 bases and J by 2 bases, with 10 bases between the two germline ends. CDR3 size: 13 residues. CDR1 MNHEY and CDR2 SMNVEV come from the germline V gene (reference sequence). The CDR3 coding sequence is TGTGCCAGCAGTCTGACACCTACCTACGAGCAGTACTTC. Translation gives CASSLTPTYEQYF.

The chain has TRBV5-4 and TRBJ2-5; perhaps D is TRBD1 or TRBD2 (5 bases each). V lost 4 bases and J lost 5, with 24 bases in between. This CDR3 region has 17 residues. The germline gives CDR1 SGHNT, CDR2 YYREEE (reference sequence). Here the CDR3 DNA reads TGTGCCAGCAGCCGACGGGCGACAGATCTATCGGGGGAGACCCAGTACTTC. Amino acids: CASSRRATDLSGETQYF.

This chain links TRBV15 with TRBJ1-2, with a weak D call TRBD1 (5 bases). The CDR3 covers 14 residues. Trimming shortened V by 0 bases and J by 8 bases, and 13 bases separated the two germline ends. CDR1 and CDR2 (germline): LNHNV, YYDKDF (reference sequence). CDR3 region: CATSRDLGEWGYTF. CDR3 sequence (DNA): TGTGCCACCAGCAGAGATCTGGGGGAATGGGGCTACACCTTC.

Ten or more counts support this clonotype. CDR3 nucleotide sequence: TGTGCGTCAACGACAGGGTTACCCGGGGAGCTGTTTTTT. It specifies CASTTGLPGELFF. This chain joins TRBV7-6 and TRBJ2-2, with 7 bases aligning to TRBD1. This CDR3 has 13 amino acids. Germline V gives CDR1 SGHVS, CDR2 FNYEAQ.

In its sample, this clonotype was seen a few times. The chain employs TRBV5-6 and TRBJ2-2; no reliable D call. The CDR3 is made up of 13 amino acids. Trimming took 4 bases from V and 4 from J, leaving 8 bases between them. In germline, CDR1 is SGHDT, CDR2 YYEEEE. The CDR3 bases are TGTGCCAGCAGCCTACAGTCCACCGGGGAGCTGTTTTTT. Its protein product is CASSLQSTGELFF.

This clonotype was counted a few times. The rearrangement joins TRBV5-1 to TRBJ2-7, with D perhaps matching TRBD2 (6 bases). This CDR3 is 16 amino acids long. Germline CDR1 reads SGHRS; CDR2 reads YFSETQ. Trimming shortened V by 3 bases and J by 1 base, and 17 bases separated the two germline ends. In nucleotides, the CDR3 is TGCGCCAGCAGCTCTTTATCACTAGCAGAATCCTACGAGCAGTACTTC. Protein sequence: CASSSLSLAESYEQYF.

Many counts were recorded for this clonotype. The chain links TRBV28 to TRBJ2-3; D might be TRBD1 or TRBD2, each matching 5 bases. The CDR3 length is 15 residues. Trimming pared 3 bases from V and 3 bases from J, leaving 13 bases between. Germline values: CDR1 MDHEN, CDR2 SYDVKM. The CDR3 DNA follows: TGTGCCAGCAGTTTTGGGCAGGGAGTAACAGATACGCAGTATTTT. Protein sequence: CASSFGQGVTDTQYF.